This entry is about one T cell receptor beta chain. The antigen is not known. 13 Jbeta primers and 60 Vbeta primers were used for the PCR. Sequencing was performed with immunoSEQ multiplex PCR; in TCRdb, only in-frame clones are kept and a portion is missing. The sample lists some 90,000 clones, about four fifths occurring once. The data were obtained in a study of cytomegalovirus exposure and HLA in healthy donors. General study findings and limits: With later analysis, a missense DCLRE1C variant became linked to TCR beta V- and J-gene trimming. Follow-up analysis seemed to connect common viral pathogens with several of the most significant clusters identified. Reportedly, TCR beta sequences accurately predicted HLA-A and HLA-B alleles in most subjects.

From germline, CDR1 is SGHVS and CDR2 FQNEAQ. This CDR3 spans 14 amino acids. The germline V and J ends were trimmed by 5 bases and 4 bases, with 14 bases remaining between them. Material for sequencing was PBMCs. The chain joins TRBV7-8 to TRBJ1-2; D perhaps matches TRBD1 (6 bases). This sequence originates from a man aged 45-65 years in good health and CMV-seronegative. CDR3 sequence reads: CASSPRTDFYGYTF. The CDR3 bases are TGTGCCAGCAGCCCCCGGACAGACTTCTATGGCTACACCTTC.